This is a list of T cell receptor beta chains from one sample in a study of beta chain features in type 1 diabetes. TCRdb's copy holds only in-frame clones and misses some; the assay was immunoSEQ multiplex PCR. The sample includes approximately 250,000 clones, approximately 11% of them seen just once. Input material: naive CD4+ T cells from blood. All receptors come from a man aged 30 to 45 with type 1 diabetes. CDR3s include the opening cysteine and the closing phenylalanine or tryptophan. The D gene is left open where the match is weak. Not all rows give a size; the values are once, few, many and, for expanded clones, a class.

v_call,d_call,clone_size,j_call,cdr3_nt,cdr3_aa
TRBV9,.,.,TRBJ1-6,TGTGCCAGCAGCGTAGGAGTGAGCTCCTATAATTCACCCCTCCACTTT,CASSVGVSSYNSPLHF
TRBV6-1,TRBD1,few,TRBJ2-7,TGTGCCAGCAGTGAACGAGGGACAGTGAGCTCCTACGAGCAGTACTTC,CASSERGTVSSYEQYF
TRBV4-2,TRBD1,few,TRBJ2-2,TGTGCCAGCAGCCAAGGCGGACAGGGCGCGAACACCGGGGAGCTGTTTTTT,CASSQGGQGANTGELFF
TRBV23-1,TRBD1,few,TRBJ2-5,TGCGCCAGCAGTCATTCCCTGGACAGGGATGACCTTCGGGAGACCCAGTACTTC,CASSHSLDRDDLRETQYF
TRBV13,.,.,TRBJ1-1,TGTGCCAGCAGCTCGACTCCCGACTCTGAAGCTTTCTTT,CASSSTPDSEAFF
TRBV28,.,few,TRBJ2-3,TGTGCCAGCAGTAGACAGGCCGCCGATACGCAGTATTTT,CASSRQAADTQYF
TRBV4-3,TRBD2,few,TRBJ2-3,TGCGCCAGCAGCCTCACTAGCGGGGGGGCAGATACGCAGTATTTT,CASSLTSGGADTQYF
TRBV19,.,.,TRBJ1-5,TGTGCCAGTAGTATAATTCCCACAGGAAATCAGCCCCAGCATTTT,CASSIIPTGNQPQHF
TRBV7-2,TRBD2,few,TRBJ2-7,TGTGCCACCAGAGTAGATGGGAGACTAGCCACCTACGAGCAGTACTTC,CATRVDGRLATYEQYF
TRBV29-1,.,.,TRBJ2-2,TGCAGCGTTACGAACTCCGGGGAGCTGTTTTTT,CSVTNSGELFF
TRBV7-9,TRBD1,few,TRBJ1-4,TGTGCCAGCAGCGCCGAGGGACAGTCTAATGAAAAACTGTTTTTT,CASSAEGQSNEKLFF
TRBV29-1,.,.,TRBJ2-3,TGCAGCCTGGGGGGGGGCTCAGATACGCAGTATTTT,CSLGGGSDTQYF
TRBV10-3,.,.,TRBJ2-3,TGTGCCATCAGTGGGAGTCTATTAAGCACAGATACGCAGTATTTT,CAISGSLLSTDTQYF
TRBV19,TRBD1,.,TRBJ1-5,TGTGCCAGTAGTGCCCAGGACAGGGCTCAGCCCCAGCATTTT,CASSAQDRAQPQHF
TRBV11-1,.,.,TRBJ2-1,TGTGCCAGCAGCTTAGTACAGTACAATGAGCAGTTCTTC,CASSLVQYNEQFF
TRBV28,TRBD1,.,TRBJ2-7,TGTGCCAGCAGCCCCTCCCTCGCCGACAGGGGGGAATACGAGCAGTACTTC,CASSPSLADRGEYEQYF
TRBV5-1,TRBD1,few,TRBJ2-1,TGCGCCAGCAGCTTGATGGGACAGGGGGCCTACAATGAGCAGTTCTTC,CASSLMGQGAYNEQFF
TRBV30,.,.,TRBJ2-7,TGTGCCTGGAGCCCACAACCCTACGAGCAGTACTTC,CAWSPQPYEQYF
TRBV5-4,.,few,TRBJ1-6,TGTGCCAGCAGCTTGACGGGACTTAATAATTCACCCCTCCACTTT,CASSLTGLNNSPLHF
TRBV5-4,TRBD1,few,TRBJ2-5,TGTGCCAGCCAAAGGGCCGGGACAGCAGAAGAGACCCAGTACTTC,CASQRAGTAEETQYF